The 5 T cell receptor beta chains given below trace back to one sample, sequenced in a study of T cells expressing NK-cell markers. TCRdb re-analyzed the 5' RACE reads; it lists each CDR3 protein once, without DNA. Found here are 200,000 to 300,000 distinct CDR3 sequences; the top ten clones hold roughly 4.2%. Sequenced input: blood T cells: a sorted CD56 or NKG2C T cell subset, CD4+ or CD8+ T cells, or bulk PBMC T cells (not recorded which). Source of these receptors: a woman aged 18-70 years in good health.

The chain carries TRBV5-1 and TRBJ1-1; TCRdb gives TRBD1 as the D gene, but with no DNA this cannot be confirmed. CDR3 length: 14 amino acids. CDR1 and CDR2 from the germline V gene are SGHRS and YFSETQ. The CDR3 reads CASRTGQGIAEAFF.

The gene calls are TRBV7-8 and TRBJ2-5; TCRdb designates TRBD1, a call that cannot be tested without DNA. CDR3 length: 13 residues. Germline CDR1 and CDR2: SGHVS and FQNEAQ. The CDR3 protein is CASSFPGSETQYF.

The rearrangement uses TRBV15 and TRBJ2-7; the D call of TRBD1 rests on TCRdb alone, since no DNA is present to check it. The CDR3 covers 15 residues. Germline values: CDR1 LNHNV, CDR2 YYDKDF (reference sequence). The chain's CDR3 is CATSGTGKKSYEQYF. Supplemented by reference TRBV15 and TRBJ2-7, the full variable domain reads DAMVIQNPRYQVTQFGKPVTLSCSQTLNHNVMYWYQQKSSQAPKLLFHYYDKDFNNEADTPDNFQSRRPNTSFCFLDIRSPGLGDTAMYLCATSGTGKKSYEQYFGPGTRLTVT.

The rearrangement uses TRBV24-1 and TRBJ2-1. The CDR3 totals 15 residues. Germline-derived CDR1 and CDR2 are KGHDR and SFDVKD. The CDR3 is CATSDGRNSNNEQFF.

This chain uses TRBV12-3 or TRBV12-4 with TRBJ2-1. The CDR3 length is 13 residues. CDR3: CASSRLTGDEQFF.